This TCR beta chain was identified during a study of beta chain features in type 1 diabetes listed by TCRdb under 2018. Background on the whole study: Mean age, gender distribution, total cell number and subset yield did not differ between patients and healthy donors. A total of about 100 million sorted cells were examined across all samples, and RNA yield correlated strongly with the number of cells per subset. The study compared TCRB repertoires of sorted circulating CD4+ T cell subsets between recently diagnosed type 1 diabetes patients and matched healthy donors. Naive and central memory subsets were obtained from all 30 or so donors, but regulatory and stem cell-like memory subsets were isolated from only 8 patients and 8 healthy donors.

With respect to this clone: Its recognized antigen is unknown. Base qualities were left out, and no much larger clone turns up one base away.

V trim: 3 bases; J trim: 5 bases; unmatched bases: 0. The germline V gene gives CDR1 as KGHSH and CDR2 as LQKENI. The cysteine opens and the phenylalanine closes a CDR3 of 13 amino acids. CDR3 DNA only is kept here, 39 bases in frame from base 1. Paper-wide results and their limitations: Shorter templates might be favored by PCR, yet because patient and control samples were amplified and corrected together, any such skew would affect both groups equally. Because small numbers of individuals were included in the HLA sub-analyses, any influence of HLA type on TCRB rearrangement was left unresolved. Type 1 diabetes patients showed a moderate but significant shortening of TCRB CDR3 length in all four CD4+ subsets. Because cDNA was sequenced instead of genomic DNA, highly expressing activated cells could be over-represented, though the groups showed no difference in activation or CD3 levels. Naive, central memory and regulatory TCRB repertoires appeared more similar among patients than among healthy donors. Fewer insertions and more nucleotide deletions at VDJ recombination sites were observed in patients with type 1 diabetes, implying thymic rearrangement abnormalities.

The entire amount of isolated RNA was reverse transcribed using the High Capacity cDNA Reverse Transcription Kit, so the sequenced TCRB transcripts were expressed ones. Survey-depth immunoSEQ sequencing was performed on stem cell-like memory T cell samples, with an average of about 940,000 total reads per sample. After sorted cells were lysed in RLT buffer, RNA was extracted with DNase-treated RNeasy Micro or Mini kits, with the choice depending on cell number. To prevent cross-contamination, every cell subset was processed on its own, while patient and healthy donor samples were processed together. TCRB sequences were amplified from cDNA with the immunoSEQ multiplex PCR, producing 87-bp fragments spanning the CDR3 region. The amplicons were sequenced using the Illumina HiSeq platform. In the paper's pipeline: Synthetic template baselines were used to correct PCR bias computationally, reads within Hamming distance 2 were collapsed together, and singletons that could not be merged were discarded. Reads were aligned against IMGT to assign V, D and J genes, CDR3 length and insertions or deletions at six rearrangement sites. Clonotype counts were normalized to sorted cell number within each subset before computing true diversity and Gini coefficients with the tcR R package. The overlap coefficient, calculated on TCRB nucleotide sequences, was used to measure repertoire sharing. TCRdb retrieved this table from immuneACCESS and kept in-frame rearrangements only. Not all clones are present; in checked studies, unresolved V genes account for under half, and no reason is known for the remainder. D and trimming were read from the DNA, whereas the V and J calls and clone size are those reported in that table. This sample gives more than 15,000 clones in total; roughly two thirds of them show up just once. The top ten clones comprise approximately 0.8% of the sample.

A single peripheral blood draw of 90 to 150 mL on average was collected from each donor into heparinised tubes. Using a panel that included CD45RO, CCR7, CD25, CD127, CD95 and CD27, naive, central memory, regulatory and stem cell-like memory CD4+ T cells were sorted on a BD FACSAria II. Every sorted population had a purity above 98%. Right away, PBMCs were isolated by Lymphoprep density gradient centrifugation and were stained directly, with no culture step. So that batch effects would be minimized, each experiment stained and sorted samples in pairs, pairing one healthy donor with one patient. Sample: stem cell memory CD4+ T cells from blood. The meaning of the sample's cell subset or site label: stem cell-like memory CD4+ T cells. The receptor comes from a young man with type 1 diabetes. The rearranged segments are TRBV18 and TRBJ1-4; TRBD1 lines up with 7 middle nucleotides. The sequenced DNA: TGTGCCAGCTCACCGGGACAGAATGAAAAACTGTTTTTT. Its coded protein is CASSPGQNEKLFF. Reference TRBV18 and TRBJ1-4 genes cover what lies past the CDR3, so the full variable domain is NAGVMQNPRHLVRRRGQEARLRCSPMKGHSHVYWYRQLPEEGLKFMVYLQKENIIDESGMPKERFSAEFPKEGPSILRIQQVVRGDSAAYFCASSPGQNEKLFFGSGTQLSVL.